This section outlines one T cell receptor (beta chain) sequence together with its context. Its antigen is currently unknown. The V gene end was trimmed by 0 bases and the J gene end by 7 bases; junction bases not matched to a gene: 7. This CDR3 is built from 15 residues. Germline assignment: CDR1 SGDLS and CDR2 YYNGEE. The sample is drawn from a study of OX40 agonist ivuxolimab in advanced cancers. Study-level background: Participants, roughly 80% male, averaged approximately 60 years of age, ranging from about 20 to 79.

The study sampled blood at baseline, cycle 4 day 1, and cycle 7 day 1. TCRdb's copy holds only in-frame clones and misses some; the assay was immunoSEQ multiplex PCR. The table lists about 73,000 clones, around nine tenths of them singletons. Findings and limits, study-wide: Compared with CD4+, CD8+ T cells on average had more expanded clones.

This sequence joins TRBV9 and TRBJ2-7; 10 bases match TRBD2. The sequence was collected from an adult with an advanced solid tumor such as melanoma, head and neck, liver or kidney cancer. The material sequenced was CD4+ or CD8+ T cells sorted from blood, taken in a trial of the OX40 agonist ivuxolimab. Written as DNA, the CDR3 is TGTGCCAGCAGCGTAGACCCTAGCGGGAGAAGGGAGCAGTACTTC. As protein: CASSVDPSGRREQYF.